Following are 11 T cell receptor beta chains from one sample sequenced in a study of blood T cells in healthy people across ages. A second PCR of roughly 7 to 11 cycles used a sample-barcoded 5' primer and a J-beta primer mix. TCRdb itself ran the 5' RACE reads through MiXCR, one entry per CDR3 protein. The sample holds some 1.4 million distinct CDR3 sequences, around two fifths seen once. The sequencing input was blood. The receptor source for this set is a woman aged 18-35 years in good health.

The V call is TRBV2, the J call TRBJ2-1, with TRBD2 matching 8 bases. This CDR3 is built from 16 residues. From germline, CDR1 is SNHLY and CDR2 FYNNEI. Trimming removed 7 bases from V and 3 bases from J; junction bases left unmatched: 11. The DNA of the CDR3 is TGTGCCAGCACCGAAACCGGGGGGGGCCGCTACAATGAGCAGTTCTTC. It translates to CASTETGGGRYNEQFF. Supplemented by reference TRBV2 and TRBJ2-1, the full variable domain reads EPEVTQTPSHQVTQMGQEVILRCVPISNHLYFYWYRQILGQKVEFLVSFYNNEISEKSEIFDDQFSVERPDGSNFTLKIRSTKLEDSAMYFCASTETGGGRYNEQFFGPGTRLTVL.

This clonotype was seen a handful of times. An end of the junction does not agree with germline; a read error may underlie this. The chain uses TRBV7-7 and TRBJ2-5; D gene ambiguous. Germline V gene lookup returns CDR1 SSHAT and CDR2 FNYEAQ (reference sequence). The CDR3 loop spans 14 amino acids. The CDR3 region is CASSLGSGLETQYF. The CDR3 bases are TGTGCTAGCAGCTTAGGTTCTGGGTTGGAGACCCAGTACTTC.

This clonotype was recorded many times. The chain couples TRBV6-5 to TRBJ1-2, with TRBD1 matching 7 bases. V gave up 8 bases and J gave up 4 bases; unmatched junction bases: 10. Germline V gene data show CDR1 as MNHEY and CDR2 as SVGAGI. The CDR3 sequence is 14 residues long. CDR3 coding DNA: TGTGCCAGCTTACCTTCAGGGGGGCGCTATGGCTACACCTTC. As protein: CASLPSGGRYGYTF.

This chain connects TRBV20-1 to TRBJ1-1, with 11 bases that match TRBD1. Trimming took 6 bases from V and 3 from J; bases not matched to a gene: 9. CDR1 DFQATT and CDR2 SNEGSKA come from the germline V gene (reference sequence). This CDR3 contains 15 residues. The CDR3 region has the DNA TGCAGTGCCCTAGGACAGGGGGCGCCGCACACTGAAGCTTTCTTT. Protein: CSALGQGAPHTEAFF.

This clonotype was picked up a small number of times. This chain links TRBV7-2 with TRBJ2-4; D possibly uses TRBD1 or TRBD2 (6 bases each). This CDR3 has 16 amino acids. The V end was cut by 1 base, the J end by 5 bases, with 15 bases between. Germline V gene sequence: CDR1 SGHTA, CDR2 FQGNSA. DNA for the CDR3: TGTGCCAGCAGCTTAGGGGGGGCCGGTCGGCAAAACATTCAGTACTTC. It yields the protein CASSLGGAGRQNIQYF.

V and J are TRBV27 and TRBJ2-1; D possibly matches TRBD1 or TRBD2 (7 bases each). The J call may be faulty, since TRBJ2-7 better matches the DNA end. CDR3 length: 15 amino acids. Germline CDR1 MNHEY, CDR2 SMNVEV (reference sequence). Here the CDR3 reads CASSFQGGTYNEQYF. The CDR3 bases are TGTGCCAGCAGTTTTCAGGGGGGGACCTACAATGAGCAGTACTTC.

This chain uses TRBV6-2 or TRBV6-3 with TRBJ1-2, with D perhaps TRBD1 (6 bases). CDR1 is MNHEY and CDR2 is SVGEGT in the germline V gene. The CDR3 runs to 15 residues. V dropped 5 bases and J dropped 2 bases, with 15 bases sitting between them. The CDR3 sequence: CASSPDSGGNYGYTF. CDR3 coding DNA: TGTGCCAGCAGTCCGGACAGTGGGGGAAACTATGGCTACACCTTC.

V and J are TRBV10-3 and TRBJ2-1; 8 nucleotides align to TRBD1. Germline CDR1 ENHRY, CDR2 SYGVKD. This CDR3 comprises 15 residues. The V and J ends lost 5 bases and 1 base, in that order; junction bases with no gene match: 4. Here the CDR3 reads CAISQGARSYNEQFF. CDR3 in DNA: TGTGCCATCAGTCAGGGGGCGCGGTCCTACAATGAGCAGTTCTTC.

The chain joins TRBV7-8 to TRBJ2-3; TRBD2 matches 12 bases. The length of the CDR3 is 19 residues. Germline CDR1 SGHVS, CDR2 FQNEAQ. Unmatched junction bases numbered 12, after V lost 1 base and J lost 4 bases. DNA of the CDR3: TGTGCCAGCAGCTTAGGGTCGTCTAGCGGGAGGGCAGGAGCAGATACGCAGTATTTT. It yields the protein CASSLGSSSGRAGADTQYF.

This clonotype has just a few counts. The CDR3 loop is CSARDPGLAVASQETQYF. CDR3 bases: TGCAGTGCTAGAGATCCCGGACTAGCGGTAGCCTCCCAAGAGACCCAGTACTTC. V usage is TRBV20-1 and J usage is TRBJ2-5; 10 bases map to TRBD2. Germline lookup yields CDR1 DFQATT and CDR2 SNEGSKA (reference sequence). V was pared by 0 bases and J by 1 base, with 11 bases of the junction left unmatched. This CDR3 region has 18 residues.

The chain couples TRBV19 to TRBJ2-5; 8 bases align to TRBD2. Germline V gives CDR1 LNHDA, CDR2 SQIVND (reference sequence). There are 16 residues in the CDR3. V trimming: 5 bases; J trimming: 4 bases; junction bases outside the gene matches: 12. The DNA for the CDR3 is TGTGCCAGTAGTCGCTCCTGGACTAGCCAAGGAGAGACCCAGTACTTC. This sequence encodes CASSRSWTSQGETQYF.